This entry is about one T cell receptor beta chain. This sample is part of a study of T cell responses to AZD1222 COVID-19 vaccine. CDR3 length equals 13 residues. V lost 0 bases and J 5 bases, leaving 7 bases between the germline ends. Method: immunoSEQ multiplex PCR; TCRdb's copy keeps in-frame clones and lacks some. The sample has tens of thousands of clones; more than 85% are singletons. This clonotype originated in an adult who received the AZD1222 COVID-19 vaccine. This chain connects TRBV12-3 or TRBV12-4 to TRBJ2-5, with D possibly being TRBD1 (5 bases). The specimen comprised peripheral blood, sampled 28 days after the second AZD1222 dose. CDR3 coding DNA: TGTGCCAGCAGTTTAGCCAGGGATGAGACCCAGTACTTC. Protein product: CASSLARDETQYF.